This entry lists 16 T cell receptor beta chains sequenced from one sample in a study of Graves' ophthalmopathy and Graves' hyperthyroidism. As the template, RNA transcripts were used to amplify TCR beta CDR3 regions. The workflow started with a first-round RT-PCR run with HTBI primers and then moved on to a second-round multiplex PCR. TCRdb recomputed calls from the multiplex PCR reads with MiXCR, one row per CDR3 protein. The repertoire includes more than 550,000 distinct CDR3 sequences, about 40% of them detected once, and about 3.3% sits in the top ten. Sample: peripheral blood. All receptors come from an adult man with Graves' ophthalmopathy.

About this clonotype itself: The CDR3 ends on some other residue instead of the conserved phenylalanine or tryptophan, so this is likely a read error. The limits of the CDR3 on the DNA are not certain, so only TCRdb's listed CDR3 is given. This sequence joins TRBV29-1 and TRBJ1-2; TRBD1 reflects the table's D call only, with no check against the DNA. The CDR3 totals 11 residues, both ends included. Germline assignment: CDR1 SQVTM and CDR2 ANQGSEA. This CDR3 reads CSVDEGQGLTY.

V usage is TRBV19 and J usage is TRBJ1-5; unclear D gene. The CDR3 loop spans 17 amino acids. Per germline, CDR1 LNHDA and CDR2 SQIVND (reference sequence). Trimming shortened V by 9 bases and J by 0 bases, and 21 bases separated the two germline ends. In nucleotides, the CDR3 is TGTGCCAGCAGCTTTCTCGCAGGACTGGATAGCAATCAGCCCCAGCATTTT. It specifies CASSFLAGLDSNQPQHF. Full variable domain (remainder filled in from reference TRBV19 and TRBJ1-5): DGGITQSPKYLFRKEGQNVTLSCEQNLNHDAMYWYRQDPGQGLRLIYYSQIVNDFQKGDIAEGYSVSREKKESFPLTVTSAQKNPTAFYLCASSFLAGLDSNQPQHFGDGTRLSIL.

This clonotype was seen repeatedly, ten times or more. The V and J genes are TRBV2 and TRBJ2-7, with 7 bases identical to TRBD2. This CDR3 has 14 amino acids. V was clipped by 8 bases and J by 2 bases; unmatched bases: 9. Germline V gene data show CDR1 as SNHLY and CDR2 as FYNNEI. Here the CDR3 reads CASSIGRDAYEQYF. In DNA, the CDR3 is TGTGCCAGCTCCATAGGGAGGGATGCCTACGAGCAGTACTTC.

Remarks on this clonotype: Sequence at one end of the junction differs from germline and may be a read error. The gene calls are TRBV7-3 and TRBJ1-1; D gene unclear. The germline V gene encodes CDR1 SGHTA and CDR2 FQGTGA. The CDR3 extends over 13 amino acids. The CDR3 loop reads CASSFSVNTEASF. DNA for the CDR3: TGTGCCAGCAGCTTTAGTGTGAACACTGAAGCTTCCTTT.

The chain uses TRBV10-3 and TRBJ2-5; no clear D gene. Germline lookup yields CDR1 ENHRY and CDR2 SYGVKD. The CDR3 length is 16 residues. V lost 3 bases and J lost 7, with 21 bases in between. This CDR3 is CAISDGGSVQRRTQYF. For the CDR3, the DNA is TGTGCCATCAGTGATGGTGGCAGCGTCCAGAGAAGGACCCAGTACTTC.

The V call is TRBV12-3 or TRBV12-4, the J call TRBJ2-5; 11 nucleotides line up with TRBD1. The CDR3 covers 15 residues. The V gene end was trimmed by 6 bases and the J gene end by 5 bases; junction bases not matched to a gene: 8. CDR3 loop: CASRLGTGGMETQYF. The CDR3 coding sequence is TGTGCCAGCAGACTCGGGACAGGGGGGATGGAGACCCAGTACTTC.

This clonotype appeared many times. Germline is not matched at one junction end, which may reflect a read error. V is TRBV4-1 and J is TRBJ1-2, with D perhaps TRBD1 (5 bases). The V gene's germline CDR1 is MGHRA and CDR2 YSYEKL. The CDR3 has 11 residues. CDR3 bases: TGCGCCAGCAGCATCGGCCGGGACCTCAACTTC. This codes for CASSIGRDLNF.

In this sample, this clonotype turned up many times. The CDR3 loop is CASSQGTVYNSPLHF. In nucleotides, the CDR3 is TGTGCCAGCAGCCAAGGAACGGTCTATAATTCACCCCTCCACTTT. The genes are TRBV4-2 and TRBJ1-6, with D uncertain. CDR1 is LGHNA and CDR2 is YNFKEQ in the germline V gene. The CDR3 spans 15 residues. V gave up 1 base and J gave up 3 bases, with 7 bases separating them.

Many counts were recorded for this clonotype. The rearrangement uses TRBV20-1 and TRBJ1-5; TRBD1 agrees at 11 bases. V lost 5 bases, J lost 2 bases, and 8 bases stayed unmatched. The CDR3 contains 16 residues. In germline, CDR1 is DFQATT, CDR2 SNEGSKA (reference sequence). CDR3 sequence: CSASGTGGGGNQPQHF. The CDR3 DNA is TGCAGTGCTTCCGGGACAGGGGGAGGCGGCAATCAGCCCCAGCATTTT.

V usage is TRBV10-3 and J usage is TRBJ1-5; 7 nucleotides agree with TRBD1. V was clipped by 10 bases and J by 3 bases; unmatched bases: 15. Germline V CDR1 and CDR2: ENHRY, SYGVKD. This CDR3 has 16 residues. The CDR3, as DNA: TGTGCCAGCAGCGAAAGGACAGGTCCTTACAATCAGCCCCAGCATTTT. Its translation is CASSERTGPYNQPQHF.

This clonotype was seen many times. This chain uses TRBV20-1 with TRBJ1-1; possible D gene TRBD1, 5 bases. Germline V CDR1 and CDR2: DFQATT, SNEGSKA (reference sequence). This CDR3 has 12 residues. V lost 3 bases to trimming and J lost 1 base, with 6 bases between them. The DNA for the CDR3 is TGCAGTGCTAGTGACAGGAACACTGAAGCTTTCTTT. Translation: CSASDRNTEAFF.

The gene calls are TRBV12-3 or TRBV12-4 and TRBJ2-7; D gene unclear. Trimming removed 6 bases at V and 4 bases at J, with 10 bases between. The CDR3 totals 12 residues. CDR3 sequence: CASSAFAYEQYF. For the CDR3, the DNA is TGTGCCAGCAGCGCCTTCGCTTACGAGCAGTACTTC.

This chain uses TRBV5-5 with TRBJ2-5; 10 positions agree with TRBD2. Trimming cost V 1 base and J 4 bases; bases outside gene matches: 13. Germline V gene lookup returns CDR1 SGHKS and CDR2 YYEKEE (reference sequence). There are 18 residues in the CDR3. CDR3 protein: CASSLYLASGRGGETQYF. Written as DNA, the CDR3 is TGTGCCAGCAGCTTGTATTTGGCTAGCGGGAGAGGAGGAGAGACCCAGTACTTC.

The table lists this clonotype with many counts. The rearrangement links TRBV15 to TRBJ1-4; maybe TRBD1 (6 bases). The ends were cut back, 2 bases at V and 2 bases at J, with 9 bases in the middle. CDR3 length: 15 residues. CDR1 LNHNV and CDR2 YYDKDF come from the germline V gene (reference sequence). The CDR3 region is CATSRYRATNEKLFF. In DNA form, the CDR3 reads TGTGCCACCAGCAGATACAGGGCGACTAATGAAAAACTGTTTTTT.

In this sample, this clonotype turned up a few times. V gene TRBV9 combines with J gene TRBJ1-3; 7 bases are a match to TRBD1. This CDR3 has 19 residues. V dropped 4 bases and J dropped 0; count of bases not matched to a gene: 16. Germline V gives CDR1 SGDLS, CDR2 YYNGEE. Written as DNA, the CDR3 is TGTGCCAGCAGCCTCCGGATTCGACAGGGAAAAACCTCTGGAAACACCATATATTTT. Residues: CASSLRIRQGKTSGNTIYF.

The CDR3 spells CASSFRDRGVSYGYTF. In DNA, the CDR3 is TGTGCCAGCAGCTTCCGGGACAGGGGTGTCAGTTATGGCTACACCTTC. The chain employs TRBV7-2 and TRBJ1-2; TRBD1 agrees at 10 bases. The V gene's germline CDR1 is SGHTA and CDR2 FQGNSA. The ends lost 3 bases at V and 5 bases at J; junction bases unmatched: 9. The CDR3 runs to 16 residues.